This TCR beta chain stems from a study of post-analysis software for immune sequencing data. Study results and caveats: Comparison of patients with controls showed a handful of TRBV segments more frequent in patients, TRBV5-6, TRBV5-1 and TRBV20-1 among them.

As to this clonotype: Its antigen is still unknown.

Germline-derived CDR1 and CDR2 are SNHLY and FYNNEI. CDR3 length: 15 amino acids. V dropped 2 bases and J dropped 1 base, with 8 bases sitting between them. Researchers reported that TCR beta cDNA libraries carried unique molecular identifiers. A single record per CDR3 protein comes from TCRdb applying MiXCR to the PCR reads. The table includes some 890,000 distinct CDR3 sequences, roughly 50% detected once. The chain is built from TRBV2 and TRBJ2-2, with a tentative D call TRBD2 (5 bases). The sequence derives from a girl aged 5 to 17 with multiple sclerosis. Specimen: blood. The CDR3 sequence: CASSEWTLNTGELFF. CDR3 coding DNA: TGTGCCAGCAGTGAATGGACTTTGAACACCGGGGAGCTGTTTTTT.